This TCR beta chain was retrieved from a study of shared clonotypes between healthy human individuals. A deep-level run was used for the assay. Assay used: immunoSEQ multiplex PCR; TCRdb lists only in-frame clones, some missing. Altogether 850,000 to 1,200,000 clones are present, about 76% being singletons, with the ten largest covering about 1.5%. Looked up from germline, CDR1 is ENHRY and CDR2 is SYGVKD. This CDR3 has 16 amino acids. Between the trimmed V and J ends, which lost 0 bases and 0 bases, there was a span of 6 bases. J is TRBJ2-6 and V is TRBV10-3, with D unresolved. The TCR sequence derives from a man between 18 and 29 years old in good health. The material sequenced was memory CD4+ T cells sorted from blood. The subset is: CD45RA-negative fraction. Here the CDR3 DNA reads TGTGCCATCAGTGAGTCCGCAGGCTCTGGGGCCAACGTCCTGACTTTC. Translated: CAISESAGSGANVLTF.